Below, 12 T cell receptor beta chains from the same sample are listed, as sequenced in a study of T cell responses to AZD1222 COVID-19 vaccine. Clones were sequenced by immunoSEQ multiplex PCR, and TCRdb holds only the in-frame ones, with some missing. The table shows tens of thousands of clones, with 75% to 95% occurring only once. Sample: peripheral blood, taken on day 0 of MenACWY control vaccination. The receptors were gathered from an adult in good health.

The chain is built from TRBV27 and TRBJ2-1, with 7 bases aligning to TRBD1. V shed 1 base and J 7 bases; nucleotides not matched to a gene: 7. CDR1 and CDR2 from the germline V gene are MNHEY and SMNVEV (reference sequence). The CDR3 has 15 amino acids. CDR3: CASSLLGGGENEQFF. The CDR3 DNA reads as TGTGCCAGCAGTTTATTAGGGGGCGGCGAGAATGAGCAGTTCTTC.

The chain employs TRBV10-3 and TRBJ1-5; no firm D call. Germline V lookup: CDR1 ENHRY, CDR2 SYGVKD. Trimming took off 4 bases at V and 5 bases at J, with 9 bases between the two ends. The CDR3 covers 13 residues. The DNA of the CDR3 is TGTGCCATCAGTGTTCTGGGAGATCAGCCCCAGCATTTT. Translation gives CAISVLGDQPQHF.

V gene TRBV19 combines with J gene TRBJ1-2; D is perhaps TRBD1 (5 bases). The length of the CDR3 is 15 residues. V was shortened by 1 base and J by 4 bases, with 13 bases between the two germline ends. In germline, CDR1 is LNHDA, CDR2 SQIVND (reference sequence). The CDR3 here is CASSIGSGSAYGYTF. The CDR3, as DNA: TGTGCCAGTAGTATAGGTTCAGGGAGTGCCTATGGCTACACCTTC.

The rearrangement joins TRBV30 to TRBJ2-2; perhaps TRBD1 as D (7 bases). The length of the CDR3 is 14 residues. CDR1 GTSNPN and CDR2 SVGIG come from the germline V gene (reference sequence). V lost 5 bases and J 3 bases, leaving 13 bases between the germline ends. CDR3 sequence: CAWRGTVYTGELFF. The CDR3 nucleotides are TGTGCCTGGCGCGGGACAGTTTACACCGGGGAGCTGTTTTTT.

This chain links TRBV20-1 with TRBJ2-7; the D gene is possibly TRBD2 (6 bases). This CDR3 is 11 amino acids long. Germline V lookup: CDR1 DFQATT, CDR2 SNEGSKA (reference sequence). CDR3 DNA: TGCAGCGTTGGGGGGACCTACGAGCAGTACTTC. This translates into CSVGGTYEQYF.

The V and J genes are TRBV27 and TRBJ1-4; maybe TRBD1 (5 bases). This CDR3 spans 16 amino acids. Trimming removed 7 bases at V and 10 bases at J, with 25 bases between. Germline assignment: CDR1 MNHEY and CDR2 SMNVEV (reference sequence). The CDR3: CASILQAGLIGGKLFF. CDR3 coding DNA: TGTGCCAGCATCTTACAGGCAGGGCTTATAGGAGGAAAACTGTTTTTT.

The chain uses TRBV3-1 (or the pseudogene TRBV3-2) and TRBJ1-3; no clear D gene. Germline CDR1 reads LGHDT; CDR2 reads YNNKEL (reference sequence). Trimming pared 0 bases from V and 0 bases from J, leaving 9 bases between. The CDR3 loop spans 16 amino acids. Written as DNA, the CDR3 is TGTGCCAGCAGCCAAGATTATGGAGTCTCTGGAAACACCATATATTTT. Translating it yields CASSQDYGVSGNTIYF.

The genes are TRBV24-1 and TRBJ1-2; 9 positions agree with TRBD1. This CDR3 is 15 amino acids long. The V segment lost 4 bases and the J segment 5 bases; nucleotides outside the gene matches: 7. In germline, CDR1 is KGHDR, CDR2 SFDVKD. The CDR3 here is CATSDPTGGVYGYTF. Here the CDR3 DNA reads TGTGCCACCAGTGACCCCACAGGGGGCGTGTATGGCTACACCTTC.

This chain uses TRBV19 with TRBJ2-7, with D tentatively TRBD1 (5 bases). V dropped 4 bases and J dropped 2 bases, with 18 bases sitting between them. The CDR3 extends over 16 amino acids. Germline V CDR1 and CDR2: LNHDA, SQIVND (reference sequence). This CDR3 is CASSTGPQLGTYEQYF. For the CDR3, the DNA is TGTGCCAGTAGTACAGGGCCACAGCTTGGGACCTACGAGCAGTACTTC.

This chain joins TRBV7-9 and TRBJ2-1; no firm D call. The V end lost 6 bases, the J end lost 10 bases, and 19 bases lay between the germline ends. Germline CDR1 SEHNR, CDR2 FQNEAQ (reference sequence). CDR3 length: 14 amino acids. CDR3 amino acids: CASSLIAQRNEQFF. As DNA, the CDR3 is TGTGCCAGCAGTCTCATAGCCCAAAGGAACGAGCAGTTCTTC.

The chain couples TRBV24-1 to TRBJ2-1, with D possibly matching TRBD1 (5 bases). Germline V lookup: CDR1 KGHDR, CDR2 SFDVKD. This CDR3 spans 14 amino acids. The V gene lost 5 bases and the J gene lost 10 bases, with 17 bases spanning the gap. The CDR3 spells CATSGGRGGGEQFF. Written as DNA, the CDR3 is TGTGCCACCAGTGGGGGCAGAGGTGGTGGAGAGCAGTTCTTC.

Concerning this clone itself: Other DNA sequences in the sample encode the same CDR3. The chain uses TRBV5-6 and TRBJ1-2; no clear D. V shed 1 base and J shed 6 bases, with 10 bases lying between them. The germline V gene encodes CDR1 SGHDT and CDR2 YYEEEE. This CDR3 has 13 residues. The CDR3 nucleotides are TGTGCCAGCAGCTTGACCCCATACGATGGCTACACCTTC. The encoded protein is CASSLTPYDGYTF.